Detailed here is one TCR beta chain. Its antigen remains unidentified. These data are taken from a study of shared clonotypes between healthy human individuals. General study results and limits: Generally, naive subsets (rather than memory subsets) showed larger estimated richness. All-four-donor shared clonotypes had higher generation probabilities than non-shared clonotypes did.

Clones were read by immunoSEQ multiplex PCR, and TCRdb kept only the in-frame ones, dropping some. The sample holds about 2.4 million clones; 90% to 95% are singletons and the top ten take about 0.39%. The germline V gene encodes CDR1 SGHRS and CDR2 YFSETQ. The CDR3 length is 15 residues. V was trimmed by 0 bases and J by 3 bases, leaving 12 bases between them. This receptor was taken from a man younger than 35 in good health. Some clones in this sample may be carry-over from other donors' samples. Sequencing used naive CD4+ T cells from PBMCs. Documented subset: CD45RA+ positively selected. The genes are TRBV5-1 and TRBJ1-1; D might be TRBD1 (6 bases). CDR3 sequence reads: CASSLGGGDDTEAFF. CDR3 nucleotides: TGCGCCAGCAGCTTGGGAGGGGGTGATGACACTGAAGCTTTCTTT.